These T cell receptor beta chains were read from a single sample in a study of cytomegalovirus exposure and HLA in healthy donors. Profiling relied on immunoSEQ multiplex PCR, and the TCRdb table lists in-frame clones only, not all of them. The table shows over 95,000 clones, with under 85% occurring only once. Sequencing input: PBMCs. These receptors originate from a middle-aged man in good health and CMV-seropositive. Both conserved end residues are part of each CDR3. Each record gives: clone size, J gene, D gene, V gene, CDR3 DNA, CDR3 protein. The D gene is left open where the match is weak. Clone size is not always given. Where it is, it says once, few, many or a class for expanded clones.

. TRBJ2-3 TRBD2 TRBV28 TGTGCCAGCAGTGTCATAGCGGGGGGGCTCGCAGATACGCAGTATTTT CASSVIAGGLADTQYF
. TRBJ2-1 TRBD2 TRBV28 TGTGCCAGCAGTTTGTGGCTAGCGGGGGGGGATAATGAGCAGTTCTTC CASSLWLAGGDNEQFF
. TRBJ2-7 . TRBV6-5 TGTGCCAGCAGTTACTCGGGGAGCAGGGAGCAGTACTTC CASSYSGSREQYF
. TRBJ2-5 . TRBV19 TGTGCCAGTAGTATAGTGGAGGGTTGGGGAGAGACCCAGTACTTC CASSIVEGWGETQYF
. TRBJ1-1 TRBD1 TRBV20-1 TGCAGTGCTGGGGACAGCTTAGAAGCTTTCTTT CSAGDSLEAFF
. TRBJ2-1 TRBD2 TRBV4-3 TGCGCCAGCAGCCCCTTAGCGGGGGGACTCGCTGAGCAGTTCTTC CASSPLAGGLAEQFF
. TRBJ1-5 . TRBV6-6 TGTGCCAGCAGTTCTCCATTCACGGGGAATCAGCCCCAGCATTTT CASSSPFTGNQPQHF
. TRBJ2-3 TRBD1 TRBV11-2 TGTGCCAGCAGCGGGAAGGGGACAGCCACAGATACGCAGTATTTT CASSGKGTATDTQYF
. TRBJ1-1 . TRBV18 TGTGCCAGCTCACCACCGATTTTAGGCCAGGCAAACACTGAAGCTTTCTTT CASSPPILGQANTEAFF
few TRBJ2-2 TRBD2 TRBV5-1 TGCGCCAGCAGCTTTAGCGGGGGAATCACCGGGGAGCTGTTTTTT CASSFSGGITGELFF
. TRBJ1-5 . TRBV10-3 TGTGCCATCAGGAGAGATAGCAATCAGCCCCAGCATTTT CAIRRDSNQPQHF
. TRBJ2-1 . TRBV15 TGTGCCACCAGCAGAGCCGGACAGTACAATGAGCAGTTCTTC CATSRAGQYNEQFF
few TRBJ1-1 . TRBV6-6 TGTGCCAGCAGTTACTCAGGCAGGATAACTGAAGCTTTCTTT CASSYSGRITEAFF
. TRBJ2-7 . TRBV27 TGTGCCAGCAGTTTAGGCCCTCCGCCCCCACCCTACGAGCAGTACTTC CASSLGPPPPPYEQYF
few TRBJ2-5 . TRBV6-6 TGTGCCAGCATGCAGGGCCACCAAGAGACCCAGTACTTC CASMQGHQETQYF
. TRBJ2-3 TRBD1 TRBV9 TGTGCCAGCAGCGAAATAGGACAGGGCACAGATACGCAGTATTTT CASSEIGQGTDTQYF
. TRBJ2-5 . TRBV9 TGTGCCAGCAGCGTAGGAACAGGCCAGCAAGAGACCCAGTACTTC CASSVGTGQQETQYF
. TRBJ2-1 . TRBV28 TGTGCCAGCAGTCCACAGGGACTACTTCGCAATGAGCAGTTCTTC CASSPQGLLRNEQFF
. TRBJ2-1 TRBD1 TRBV2 TGTGCCAGCAGTCAAACAGGGGGCGGTAGGAATGAGCAGTTCTTC CASSQTGGGRNEQFF
. TRBJ2-7 TRBD1 TRBV27 TGTGCCAGCAGCCCGGGACAGGGGTTTTACGAGCAGTACTTC CASSPGQGFYEQYF
once TRBJ2-5 TRBD1 TRBV2 TGTGCCAGCAGTGAAAGACAGGGGGCGCGGATAAAGGAGACCCAGTACTTC CASSERQGARIKETQYF
few TRBJ2-5 TRBD1 TRBV9 TGTGCCAGCAGCGTAGACCCCGGCAGGGGGCAAGAGACCCAGTACTTC CASSVDPGRGQETQYF
once TRBJ2-4 . TRBV11-1 TGTGCCAGCAGCTTAGACCAGGGAGCCAAAAACATTCAGTACTTC CASSLDQGAKNIQYF
. TRBJ2-4 . TRBV18 TGTGCCAGCTCACCGGGGGCAGGGAGAAACATTCAGTACTTC CASSPGAGRNIQYF
. TRBJ1-2 TRBD1 TRBV28 TGTGCCAGCAGTTTAAACAGGGGGCAAGGCTACACCTTC CASSLNRGQGYTF
. TRBJ2-5 TRBD1 TRBV5-1 TGCGCCAGCAGCTTAAAGACAGGGGGAAGACTACAAGAGACCCAGTACTTC CASSLKTGGRLQETQYF
. TRBJ2-3 . TRBV5-1 TGCGCCAGCAGCTTCCAGGGTCCAGATACGCAGTATTTT CASSFQGPDTQYF
. TRBJ1-2 . TRBV5-4 TGTGCCAGCAGCCCGAGCGGCAAACAACCCCGGGGCTATGGCTACACCTTC CASSPSGKQPRGYGYTF
few TRBJ2-3 TRBD2 TRBV7-9 TGTGCCAGCAGCTTACGGCGGGGGGGCCTAGATACGCAGTATTTT CASSLRRGGLDTQYF
. TRBJ2-7 TRBD2 TRBV4-1 TGCGCCAGCAGCCAGGGGGGACTAGCGGGGAGTTACGAGCAGTACTTC CASSQGGLAGSYEQYF
. TRBJ2-7 TRBD1 TRBV7-9 TGTGCCAGCACGCAAGACAGGGGGCGGGCGGAGCAGTACTTC CASTQDRGRAEQYF
few TRBJ1-1 . TRBV4-3 TGCGCCAGCAGCCAAGATGCGGGGGAAAAGAACACTGAAGCTTTCTTT CASSQDAGEKNTEAFF
. TRBJ2-7 TRBD2 TRBV2 TGTGCCAGCAGGAAAGCGGGGTCCGAGCAGTACTTC CASRKAGSEQYF
. TRBJ1-1 TRBD1 TRBV19 TGTGCCAGTAGAGAGAGACAGGGGGGGAGAACTGAAGCTTTCTTT CASRERQGGRTEAFF
. TRBJ1-4 TRBD1 TRBV4-3 TGCGCCAGCAGCCGAAAGTTCGGGACAGGCTCCCAAGAGGGACTGTTTTTT CASSRKFGTGSQEGLFF
once TRBJ1-5 TRBD1 TRBV6-5 TGTGCCAGCAGTTACCGTCAGGGGGCGCAGCCCCAGCATTTT CASSYRQGAQPQHF
. TRBJ2-3 TRBD2 TRBV4-1 TGCGCCAGCAGGGACCTAGCGGGGGGCGGGACAGATACGCAGTATTTT CASRDLAGGGTDTQYF
. TRBJ1-4 . TRBV2 TGTGCCAGCAGTCAGGGGAATGAAAAACTGTTTTTT CASSQGNEKLFF
. TRBJ2-2 . TRBV28 TGTGCCAGCACCCCGGCGGGGGCGCCGGACACCGGGGAGCTGTTTTTT CASTPAGAPDTGELFF
. TRBJ1-2 . TRBV6-5 TGTGCCAGCAGTTCATACAGGGACGGCTACACCTTC CASSSYRDGYTF
. TRBJ1-4 . TRBV7-2 TGTGCCAGCAGCTTAGAACGAGGAGAAAAACTGTTTTTT CASSLERGEKLFF
. TRBJ2-5 TRBD1 TRBV5-4 TGTGCCAGCAGCCCACGCAGGGGACAGGGGGCGGGAGGGTACTTC CASSPRRGQGAGGYF
. TRBJ2-3 . TRBV7-7 TGTGCTAGCAGCCTTGGGGGGGCAGGCGATACGCAGTATTTT CASSLGGAGDTQYF
. TRBJ2-2 TRBD1 TRBV7-6 TGTGCCAGCACCACAGGGGGTACCGGGGAGCTGTTTTTT CASTTGGTGELFF
. TRBJ2-1 TRBD1 TRBV2 TGTGCCAGCAGTACCACCGGGACAGGAGACTTCTTC CASSTTGTGDFF
few TRBJ2-2 . TRBV6-6 TGTGCCAGCAGTTATGGACTGCGGGAGGAGCTGTTTTTT CASSYGLREELFF
. TRBJ2-3 . TRBV18 TGTGCCAGCTCACCTCTGACAGGGAGGCCTCCAGATACGCAGTATTTT CASSPLTGRPPDTQYF
. TRBJ2-2 TRBD2 TRBV5-1 TGCGCCAGCAGCGTCGGACTAGCGGCATCGAACACCGGGGAGCTGTTTTTT CASSVGLAASNTGELFF
. TRBJ1-5 . TRBV7-8 TGTGCCAGCAGCTTTACCCACAGGGTTGGCAATCAGCCCCAGCATTTT CASSFTHRVGNQPQHF
. TRBJ1-4 . TRBV15 TGTGCCACCAGCTCGGACAGCCGCTTCAGTGAAAAACTGTTTTTT CATSSDSRFSEKLFF
. TRBJ2-1 TRBD2 TRBV30 TGTGCCTGGGGGCGGGGTAGCGGGGTCAATGAGCAGTTCTTC CAWGRGSGVNEQFF
. TRBJ2-3 . TRBV11-2 TGTGCCAGCAGCTTAGCCCGACAGGCCATCACAGATACGCAGTATTTT CASSLARQAITDTQYF
. TRBJ1-5 TRBD1 TRBV7-9 TGTGCCAGCAGCCCCTTGGGACAGGGCAATCAGCCCCAGCATTTT CASSPLGQGNQPQHF
few TRBJ1-5 . TRBV4-3 TGCGCCAGCAGCCAAGTTTGGACAATTCAGCCCCAGCATTTT CASSQVWTIQPQHF
. TRBJ2-1 . TRBV7-3 TGTGCCAGCAGCGTGGCGGGTAACAATGAGCAGTTCTTC CASSVAGNNEQFF
. TRBJ1-5 TRBD1 TRBV7-2 TGTGCCAGCCAAGGACAGGGCCATCAGCCCCAGCATTTT CASQGQGHQPQHF
. TRBJ1-6 . TRBV18 TGTGCCAGCTCACCATTTTTAGCCGGGGTGGGGAATTCACCCCTCCACTTT CASSPFLAGVGNSPLHF
few TRBJ1-5 . TRBV6-1 TGTGCCAGCAGCCCCCGTATGGAGAGCAATCAGCCCCAGCATTTT CASSPRMESNQPQHF
few TRBJ1-3 . TRBV23-1 TGCGCCAGCAGGCAATTATCGGACAGCTCTGGAAACACCATATATTTT CASRQLSDSSGNTIYF